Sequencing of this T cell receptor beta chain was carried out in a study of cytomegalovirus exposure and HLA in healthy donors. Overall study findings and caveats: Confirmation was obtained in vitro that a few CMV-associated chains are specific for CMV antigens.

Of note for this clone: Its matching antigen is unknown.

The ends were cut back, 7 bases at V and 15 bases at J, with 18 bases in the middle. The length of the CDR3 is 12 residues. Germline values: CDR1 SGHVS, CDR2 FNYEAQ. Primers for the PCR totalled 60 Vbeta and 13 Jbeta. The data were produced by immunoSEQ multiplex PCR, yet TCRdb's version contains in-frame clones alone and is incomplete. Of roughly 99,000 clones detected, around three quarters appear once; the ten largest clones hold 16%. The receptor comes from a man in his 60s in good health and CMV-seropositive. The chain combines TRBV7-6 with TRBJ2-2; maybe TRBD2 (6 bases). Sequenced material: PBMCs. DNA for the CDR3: TGTGCCAGCAACACCGGGACTTCAAGCATGTTTTTT. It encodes CASNTGTSSMFF.